Described below is a single T cell receptor (beta chain) sequence and its context. Antigen specificity is unknown. The sample is drawn from a study of CXCR3-negative and CXCR3-positive naive CD8 T cells. Researchers prepared the TRB cDNA libraries using 5' RACE with UMI labels. TCRdb re-analyzed the 5' RACE reads; it lists each CDR3 protein once, without DNA. This table lists 50,000 or so distinct CDR3 sequences. Study-level points and caveats: Compared with CXCR3-negative naive cells, CXCR3-positive naive cells showed more hydrophobic TRB CDR3s. Naive cells, whether CXCR3-negative or CXCR3-positive, had similar TRBV-TRBJ usage, while memory cells differed.

CDR1 is SEHNR, CDR2 FQNEAQ, per germline (reference sequence). There are 16 residues in the CDR3. The TCR comes from a human donor in good health. Some clones in this sample may be carry-over from other donors' samples. Input material: naive CXCR3+ CD8+ T cells from blood. The subset here: CD45RO-CCR7+CD27+CD95- naive CD8+ T cells expressing CXCR3 (TNR3+). The chain uses TRBV7-9 and TRBJ2-3; the D call of TRBD2 rests on TCRdb alone, since no DNA is present to check it. This CDR3 reads CASSLILAGGPDTQYF.